The 19 T cell receptor beta chains reported below all come from one sample, sequenced in a study of regulatory T cells in long-lasting Graves disease. Time point of the sample: newly diagnosed GD, antithyroid drugs for less than 3 months. There was RNA extracted from PBMCs, and the TCR library was made from it. With iRepertoire HTBI primers and Arm-PCR of CDR3 regions, TCR beta libraries were built. TCRdb independently ran MiXCR on the multiplex PCR reads; one entry per CDR3 protein. The sample records around 240,000 distinct CDR3 sequences, 15% to 20% being singletons. These data were likewise used in another study, on T cells in Graves' hyperthyroidism and ophthalmopathy.

Sequences were derived from peripheral blood mononuclear cells (PBMCs), sampled at new diagnosis, from a patient treated with antithyroid drugs. Receptors originate from a woman under 40 with Graves disease.

This clonotype was observed a handful of times. The chain recombines TRBV7-2 with TRBJ1-5, with D hard to call. Germline assignment: CDR1 SGHTA and CDR2 FQGNSA. The CDR3 contains 12 residues. The V gene lost 3 bases and the J gene lost 4 bases, with 4 bases spanning the gap. Here the CDR3 reads CASSFNNQPQHF. The CDR3 DNA reads TGTGCCAGCAGCTTCAATAATCAGCCCCAGCATTTT.

Ten or more counts support this clonotype. The chain couples TRBV7-6 to TRBJ2-1; 9 nucleotides line up with TRBD2. Trimming cost V 7 bases and J 9 bases; bases outside gene matches: 16. There are 16 residues in the CDR3. The germline V gene has CDR1 SGHVS and CDR2 FNYEAQ. CDR3 sequence: CASTFSKRGASPEQFF. The CDR3 nucleotides are TGTGCCAGCACTTTTTCCAAGCGGGGGGCCTCTCCTGAGCAGTTCTTC. Full variable domain (outside the CDR3, taken from reference TRBV7-6 and TRBJ2-1): GAGVSQSPRYKVTKRGQDVALRCDPISGHVSLYWYRQALGQGPEFLTYFNYEAQQDKSGLPNDRFSAERPEGSISTLTIQRTEQRDSAMYRCASTFSKRGASPEQFFGPGTRLTVL.

As to this clonotype: This likely reflects a read error, since a far larger clone is one base away. This chain connects TRBV3-1 to TRBJ1-1; possibly TRBD1 for D (6 bases). Looked up from germline, CDR1 is LGHDT and CDR2 is YNNKEL (reference sequence). The CDR3 extends over 14 amino acids. The CDR3, as DNA: TGTGCCAGCAGTCCGTACAGGGTGAACACTGAAGCTCTCTTT. Encoded protein: CASSPYRVNTEALF.

This clonotype was seen repeatedly, ten times or more. CDR3 residues: CASSLDLAPLHF. In DNA form, the CDR3 reads TGTGCCAGCAGCTTAGATCTTGCACCCCTCCACTTT. The genes are TRBV11-2 and TRBJ1-6; no clear D. This CDR3 is built from 12 residues. Trimming took off 0 bases at V and 11 bases at J, with 5 bases between the two ends. Germline loops: CDR1 SGHAT, CDR2 FQNNGV. The variable domain in full, with the rest retrieved from reference TRBV11-2 and TRBJ1-6, is EAGVAQSPRYKIIEKRQSVAFWCNPISGHATLYWYQQILGQGPKLLIQFQNNGVVDDSQLPKDRFSAERLKGVDSTLKIQPAKLEDSAVYLCASSLDLAPLHFGNGTRLTVT.

V usage is TRBV19 and J usage is TRBJ1-1; no definite D call. The germline V gene has CDR1 LNHDA and CDR2 SQIVND (reference sequence). Trimming removed 4 bases from V and 1 base from J, with 7 bases in between. The CDR3 sequence is 13 residues long. CDR3 coding DNA: TGTGCCAGTAGTAAGGCAGGGAACACTGAAGCTTTCTTT. Its translation is CASSKAGNTEAFF. Variable domain in full (rest from reference TRBV19 and TRBJ1-1): DGGITQSPKYLFRKEGQNVTLSCEQNLNHDAMYWYRQDPGQGLRLIYYSQIVNDFQKGDIAEGYSVSREKKESFPLTVTSAQKNPTAFYLCASSKAGNTEAFFGQGTRLTVV.

Concerning this clonotype itself: With only one base between it and a far larger clone, this is likely a read error. This CDR3 is CASSIGTDYYEQYF. The CDR3 nucleotides are TGTGCCAGCAGCATCGGGACAGACTACTACGAGCAGTACTTC. The rearrangement joins TRBV7-2 to TRBJ2-7; 7 bases agree with TRBD1. V gave up 5 bases and J gave up 3 bases; unmatched junction bases: 7. The CDR3 extends over 14 amino acids. Germline CDR1 and CDR2: SGHTA and FQGNSA.

This clonotype turned up a few times. This chain connects TRBV5-1 to TRBJ2-6; D gene unclear. Germline V gene lookup returns CDR1 SGHRS and CDR2 YFSETQ. V was shortened by 2 bases and J by 0 bases, with 18 bases between the two germline ends. The CDR3 is 19 amino acids. Here the CDR3 DNA reads TGCGCCAGCAGCTTCCTAGGGTCGTGGTTCTTCTCTGGGGCCAACGTCCTGACTTTC. It encodes CASSFLGSWFFSGANVLTF. Drawing the rest from reference TRBV5-1 and TRBJ2-6, the complete variable domain is KAGVTQTPRYLIKTRGQQVTLSCSPISGHRSVSWYQQTPGQGLQFLFEYFSETQRNKGNFPGRFSGRQFSNSRSEMNVSTLELGDSALYLCASSFLGSWFFSGANVLTFGAGSRLTVL.

This clonotype was observed many times. V is TRBV20-1 and J is TRBJ2-3; D is unresolved. The CDR3 has 13 amino acids. Germline CDR1 and CDR2: DFQATT and SNEGSKA (reference sequence). With 4 bases removed from V and 2 bases from J, the gap between germline ends came to 10 bases. CDR3 nucleotide sequence: TGCAGTGCTATTGGAAGGATCACAGATACGCAGTATTTT. This codes for CSAIGRITDTQYF.

This clonotype was recorded at least ten times. V is TRBV24-1 and J is TRBJ2-3; D not certain. Between the trimmed V and J ends, which lost 4 bases and 1 base, there was a span of 8 bases. CDR1 is KGHDR and CDR2 is SFDVKD in the germline V gene. CDR3 length: 14 residues. CDR3 DNA: TGTGCCACCAGTGACCCTCAGGGCACAGATACGCAGTATTTT. Residues: CATSDPQGTDTQYF.

The V call is TRBV20-1, the J call TRBJ2-1, with 15 positions matching TRBD2. V dropped 6 bases and J dropped 9; count of bases not matched to a gene: 12. The germline CDR1 and CDR2 sequences are DFQATT and SNEGSKA (reference sequence). This CDR3 is built from 16 residues. CDR3 in amino acids: CSALGTSGGFRREQFF. DNA for the CDR3: TGCAGTGCCCTTGGGACTAGCGGGGGGTTCCGACGTGAGCAGTTCTTC.

J is TRBJ1-6 and V is TRBV19; no clear D gene. Trimming left V 3 bases short and J 7 bases short, with 10 bases between. The CDR3 extends over 14 amino acids. CDR1 LNHDA and CDR2 SQIVND come from the germline V gene (reference sequence). CDR3 DNA sequence: TGTGCCAGTAGTATCAACACGGACAATTCACCCCTCCACTTT. Protein sequence: CASSINTDNSPLHF.

This clonotype has at least ten counts. The V call is TRBV4-1, the J call TRBJ1-1, with TRBD1 matching 10 bases. Unmatched junction bases numbered 3, after V lost 4 bases and J lost 7 bases. This CDR3 has 13 amino acids. The germline V gene has CDR1 MGHRA and CDR2 YSYEKL. Written as DNA, the CDR3 is TGCGCCAGCAGCCGGGGACAGGGGCTTGAAGCTTTCTTT. Translation gives CASSRGQGLEAFF.

This clonotype appeared many times. The chain employs TRBV28 and TRBJ1-5; 9 bases match TRBD1. Germline V gives CDR1 MDHEN, CDR2 SYDVKM. The CDR3 sequence is 14 residues long. V trimming: 8 bases; J trimming: 7 bases; junction bases outside the gene matches: 9. The CDR3 DNA follows: TGTGCCAGCTATCCTACAGGGGGCGGACAGCCCCAGCATTTT. Encoded protein: CASYPTGGGQPQHF.

This clonotype was seen ten or more times. This chain connects TRBV2 to TRBJ1-4, with D unresolved. This CDR3 is built from 12 residues. The V gene's germline CDR1 is SNHLY and CDR2 FYNNEI. The V gene lost 6 bases and the J gene lost 7 bases, with 9 bases spanning the gap. Here the CDR3 reads CASRGRGEKLFF. CDR3 coding DNA: TGTGCCAGCAGGGGGAGAGGTGAAAAACTGTTTTTT.

This chain links TRBV5-1 with TRBJ2-5; 9 bases match TRBD1. The ends lost 3 bases at V and 4 bases at J; junction bases unmatched: 7. Germline lookup yields CDR1 SGHRS and CDR2 YFSETQ. The CDR3 covers 15 residues. CDR3 DNA: TGCGCCAGCAGCTCCGGGACAGGGCGAGGAGAGACCCAGTACTTC. This gives the protein CASSSGTGRGETQYF. Based on the CDR3 plus reference TRBV5-1 and TRBJ2-5, the full variable domain is KAGVTQTPRYLIKTRGQQVTLSCSPISGHRSVSWYQQTPGQGLQFLFEYFSETQRNKGNFPGRFSGRQFSNSRSEMNVSTLELGDSALYLCASSSGTGRGETQYFGPGTRLLVL.

With respect to this clonotype: A much larger clone differs by one base, so this may be a read error. No conserved phenylalanine or tryptophan is present at the end of the CDR3, so a read error is the likely explanation. This rearrangement joins TRBV5-4 to TRBJ2-1; 11 bases map to TRBD1. The CDR3 runs 15 residues. CDR1 is SGHNT, CDR2 YYREEE, per germline (reference sequence). Unmatched junction bases numbered 7, after V lost 4 bases and J lost 7 bases. The CDR3 spells CASSPGTGGQNEQFS. The DNA of the CDR3 is TGTGCCAGCAGCCCCGGGACAGGGGGTCAGAATGAGCAGTTCTCC.

This clonotype was recorded at least ten times. The chain couples TRBV20-1 to TRBJ2-7, with D possibly being TRBD1 (6 bases). Germline CDR1 and CDR2: DFQATT and SNEGSKA (reference sequence). The CDR3 is 14 amino acids. V lost 1 base and J lost 3, with 13 bases in between. DNA for the CDR3: TGCAGTGCTAGAGGCCGCAGGGGAAGCTACGAGCAGTACTTC. Protein product: CSARGRRGSYEQYF.

This clonotype was detected ten times or more. This chain joins TRBV7-9 and TRBJ1-1; D is unclear. Per the germline V gene, CDR1 is SEHNR and CDR2 is FQNEAQ (reference sequence). The CDR3 totals 13 residues. Trimming shortened V by 6 bases and J by 1 base, and 9 bases separated the two germline ends. The CDR3 protein is CASRQDKNTEAFF. The DNA of the CDR3 is TGTGCCAGCAGGCAAGACAAGAACACTGAAGCTTTCTTT.

Of note for this clonotype: Given the absence of the conserved phenylalanine or tryptophan at the CDR3 end, a read error is likely. The limits of the CDR3 on the DNA are not certain, so only TCRdb's listed CDR3 is given. The chain employs TRBV5-5 and TRBJ2-7; the table gives TRBD1 as D, unverified against the DNA. Germline values: CDR1 SGHKS, CDR2 YYEKEE (reference sequence). Including both end residues, the CDR3 is 8 amino acids long. CDR3 region: CASSRQRG.